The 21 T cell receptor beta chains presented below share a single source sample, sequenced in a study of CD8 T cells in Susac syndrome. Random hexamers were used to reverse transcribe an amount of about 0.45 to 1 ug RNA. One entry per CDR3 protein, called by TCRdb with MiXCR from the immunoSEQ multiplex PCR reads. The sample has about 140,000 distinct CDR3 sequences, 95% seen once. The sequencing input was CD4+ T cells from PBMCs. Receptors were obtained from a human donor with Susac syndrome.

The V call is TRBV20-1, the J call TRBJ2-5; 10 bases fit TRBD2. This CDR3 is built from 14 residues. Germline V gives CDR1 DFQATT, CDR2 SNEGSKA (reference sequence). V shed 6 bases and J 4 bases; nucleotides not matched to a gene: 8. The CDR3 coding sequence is TGCAGTGCCGAAGCGGGAGGGAAAGGAGAGACCCAGTACTTC. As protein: CSAEAGGKGETQYF.

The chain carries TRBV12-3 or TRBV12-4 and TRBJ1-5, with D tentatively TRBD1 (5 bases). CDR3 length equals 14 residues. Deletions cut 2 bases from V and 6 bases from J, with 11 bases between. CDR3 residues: CASSLRQGGQPQHF. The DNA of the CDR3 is TGTGCCAGCAGTTTAAGGCAGGGAGGTCAGCCCCAGCATTTT.

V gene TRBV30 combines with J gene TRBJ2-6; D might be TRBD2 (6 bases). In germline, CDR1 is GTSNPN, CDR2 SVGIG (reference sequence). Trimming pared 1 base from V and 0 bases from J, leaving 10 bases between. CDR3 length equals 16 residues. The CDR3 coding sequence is TGTGCCTGGAGTGACGGGGGTACCTCTGGGGCCAACGTCCTGACTTTC. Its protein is CAWSDGGTSGANVLTF.

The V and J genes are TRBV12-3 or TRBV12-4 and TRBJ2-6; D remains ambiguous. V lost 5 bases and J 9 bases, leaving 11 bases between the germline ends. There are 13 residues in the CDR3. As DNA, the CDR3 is TGTGCCAGCAGTACGTCAGGCAGCAACGTCCTGACTTTC. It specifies CASSTSGSNVLTF.

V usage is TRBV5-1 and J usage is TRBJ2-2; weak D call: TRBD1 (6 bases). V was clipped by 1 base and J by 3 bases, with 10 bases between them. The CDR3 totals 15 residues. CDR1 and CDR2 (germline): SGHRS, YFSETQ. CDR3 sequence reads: CASSLYRDDTGELFF. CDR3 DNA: TGCGCCAGCAGCTTGTACAGGGATGACACCGGGGAGCTGTTTTTT.

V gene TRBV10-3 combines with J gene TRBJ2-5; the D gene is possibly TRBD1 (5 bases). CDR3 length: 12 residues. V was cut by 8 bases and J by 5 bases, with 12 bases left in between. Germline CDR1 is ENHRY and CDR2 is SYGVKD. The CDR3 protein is CAIGAELETQYF. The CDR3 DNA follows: TGTGCCATCGGGGCCGAGCTCGAGACCCAGTACTTC.

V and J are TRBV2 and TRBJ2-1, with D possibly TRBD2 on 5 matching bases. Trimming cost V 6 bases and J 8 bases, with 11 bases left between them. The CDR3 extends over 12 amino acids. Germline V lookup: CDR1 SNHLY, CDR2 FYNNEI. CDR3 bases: TGTGCCAGCAGGCGAAATAGCGATGAGCAGTTCTTC. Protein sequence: CASRRNSDEQFF.

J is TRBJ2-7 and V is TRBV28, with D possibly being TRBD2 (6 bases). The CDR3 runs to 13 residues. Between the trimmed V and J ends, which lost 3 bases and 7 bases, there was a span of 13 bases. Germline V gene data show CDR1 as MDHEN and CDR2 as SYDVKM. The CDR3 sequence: CASSLGVRGEQYF. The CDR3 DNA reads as TGTGCCAGCAGTTTGGGGGTTCGGGGGGAGCAGTACTTC. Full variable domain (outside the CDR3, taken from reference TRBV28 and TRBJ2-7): DVKVTQSSRYLVKRTGEKVFLECVQDMDHENMFWYRQDPGLGLRLIYFSYDVKMKEKGDIPEGYSVSREKKERFSLILESASTNQTSMYLCASSLGVRGEQYFGPGTRLTVT.

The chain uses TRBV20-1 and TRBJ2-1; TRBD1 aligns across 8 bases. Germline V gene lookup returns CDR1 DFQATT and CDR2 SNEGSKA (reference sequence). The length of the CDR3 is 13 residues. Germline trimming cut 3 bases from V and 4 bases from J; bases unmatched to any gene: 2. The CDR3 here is CSASQGAYNEQFF. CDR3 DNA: TGCAGTGCTAGTCAGGGGGCTTACAATGAGCAGTTCTTC.

Written as DNA, the CDR3 is TGTGCCAGCAGCCGTCGGTATACTGAAGCTTTCTTT. Protein: CASSRRYTEAFF. The rearrangement links TRBV3-1 to TRBJ1-1, with unresolved D. Germline V gives CDR1 LGHDT, CDR2 YNNKEL (reference sequence). This CDR3 spans 12 amino acids. Deletions cut 4 bases from V and 5 bases from J, with 8 bases between.

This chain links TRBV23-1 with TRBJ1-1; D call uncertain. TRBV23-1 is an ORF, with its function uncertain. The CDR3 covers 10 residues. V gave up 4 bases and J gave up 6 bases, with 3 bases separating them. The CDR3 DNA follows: TGCGCCAGCAGTCGGGCTGAAGCTTTCTTT. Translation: CASSRAEAFF.

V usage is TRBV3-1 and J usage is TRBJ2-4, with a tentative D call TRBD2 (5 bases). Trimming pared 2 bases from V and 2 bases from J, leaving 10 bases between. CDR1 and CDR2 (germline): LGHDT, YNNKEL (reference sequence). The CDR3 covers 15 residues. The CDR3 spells CASSQKAGTKNIQYF. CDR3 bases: TGTGCCAGCAGCCAAAAAGCCGGGACCAAAAACATTCAGTACTTC.

The CDR3 sequence is CAWGPGTGGTEAFF. For the CDR3, the DNA is TGTGCCTGGGGGCCCGGGACAGGCGGGACTGAAGCTTTCTTT. V and J are TRBV30 and TRBJ1-1, with 8 bases aligning to TRBD1. The V gene's germline CDR1 is GTSNPN and CDR2 SVGIG (reference sequence). The CDR3 consists of 14 residues. V gave up 5 bases and J gave up 5 bases; unmatched junction bases: 10. Variable domain in full (rest from reference TRBV30 and TRBJ1-1): SQTIHQWPATLVQPVGSPLSLECTVEGTSNPNLYWYRQAAGRGLQLLFYSVGIGQISSEVPQNLSASRPQDRQFILSSKKLLLSDSGFYLCAWGPGTGGTEAFFGQGTRLTVV.

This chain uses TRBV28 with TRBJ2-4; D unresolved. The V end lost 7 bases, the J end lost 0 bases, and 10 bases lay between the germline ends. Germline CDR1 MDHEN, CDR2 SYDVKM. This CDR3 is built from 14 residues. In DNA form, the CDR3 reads TGTGCCAGCATAGACCAGCTAGCCAAAAACATTCAGTACTTC. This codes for CASIDQLAKNIQYF.

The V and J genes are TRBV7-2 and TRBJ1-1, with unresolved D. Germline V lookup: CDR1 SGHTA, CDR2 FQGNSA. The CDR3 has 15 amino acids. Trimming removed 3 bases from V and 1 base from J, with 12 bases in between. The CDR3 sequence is CASSFRAHRNTEAFF. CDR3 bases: TGTGCCAGCAGCTTTAGGGCACATCGGAACACTGAAGCTTTCTTT.

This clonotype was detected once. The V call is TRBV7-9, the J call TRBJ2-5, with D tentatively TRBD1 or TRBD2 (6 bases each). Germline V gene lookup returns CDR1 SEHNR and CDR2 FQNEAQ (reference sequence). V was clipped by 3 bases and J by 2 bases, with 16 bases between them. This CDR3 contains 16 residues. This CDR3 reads CASSFPGGAGQETQYF. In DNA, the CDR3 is TGTGCCAGCAGCTTCCCCGGGGGCGCGGGTCAAGAGACCCAGTACTTC. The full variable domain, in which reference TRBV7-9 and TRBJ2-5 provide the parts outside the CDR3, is DTGVSQNPRHKITKRGQNVTFRCDPISEHNRLYWYRQTLGQGPEFLTYFQNEAQLEKSRLLSDRFSAERPKGSFSTLEIQRTEQGDSAMYLCASSFPGGAGQETQYFGPGTRLLVL.

CDR3 bases: TGTGCCAGCAGCCCACCTCTAGCGGGGAGGGAGACCCAGTACTTC. It specifies CASSPPLAGRETQYF. This chain uses TRBV3-1 with TRBJ2-5; 9 bases align to TRBD2. The CDR3 spans 15 residues. V lost 4 bases to trimming and J lost 5 bases; unmatched junction nucleotides: 8. Germline assignment: CDR1 LGHDT and CDR2 YNNKEL (reference sequence).

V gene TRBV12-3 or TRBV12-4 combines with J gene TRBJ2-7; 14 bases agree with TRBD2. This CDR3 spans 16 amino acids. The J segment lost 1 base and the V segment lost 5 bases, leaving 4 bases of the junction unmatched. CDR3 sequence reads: CASSTRTSGRSYEQYF. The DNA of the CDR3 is TGTGCCAGCAGTACGCGGACTAGCGGGAGGTCCTACGAGCAGTACTTC.

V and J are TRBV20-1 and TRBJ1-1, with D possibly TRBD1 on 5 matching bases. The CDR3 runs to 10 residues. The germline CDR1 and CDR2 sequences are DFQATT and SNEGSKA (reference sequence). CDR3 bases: TGCAGGGGGACGAACACTGAAGCTTTCTTT. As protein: CRGTNTEAFF.

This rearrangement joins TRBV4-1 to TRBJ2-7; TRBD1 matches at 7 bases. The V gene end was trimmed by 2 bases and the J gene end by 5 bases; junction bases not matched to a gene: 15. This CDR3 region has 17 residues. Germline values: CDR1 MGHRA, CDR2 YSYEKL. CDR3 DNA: TGCGCCAGCAGCCAATCACGAACGGGACAGAGATCGGACGAGCAGTACTTC. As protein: CASSQSRTGQRSDEQYF.

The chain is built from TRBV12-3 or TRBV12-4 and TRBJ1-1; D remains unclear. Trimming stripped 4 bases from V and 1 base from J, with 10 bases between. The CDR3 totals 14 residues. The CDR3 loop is CASSSPPENTEAFF. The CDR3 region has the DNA TGTGCCAGCAGTTCGCCCCCAGAGAACACTGAAGCTTTCTTT.